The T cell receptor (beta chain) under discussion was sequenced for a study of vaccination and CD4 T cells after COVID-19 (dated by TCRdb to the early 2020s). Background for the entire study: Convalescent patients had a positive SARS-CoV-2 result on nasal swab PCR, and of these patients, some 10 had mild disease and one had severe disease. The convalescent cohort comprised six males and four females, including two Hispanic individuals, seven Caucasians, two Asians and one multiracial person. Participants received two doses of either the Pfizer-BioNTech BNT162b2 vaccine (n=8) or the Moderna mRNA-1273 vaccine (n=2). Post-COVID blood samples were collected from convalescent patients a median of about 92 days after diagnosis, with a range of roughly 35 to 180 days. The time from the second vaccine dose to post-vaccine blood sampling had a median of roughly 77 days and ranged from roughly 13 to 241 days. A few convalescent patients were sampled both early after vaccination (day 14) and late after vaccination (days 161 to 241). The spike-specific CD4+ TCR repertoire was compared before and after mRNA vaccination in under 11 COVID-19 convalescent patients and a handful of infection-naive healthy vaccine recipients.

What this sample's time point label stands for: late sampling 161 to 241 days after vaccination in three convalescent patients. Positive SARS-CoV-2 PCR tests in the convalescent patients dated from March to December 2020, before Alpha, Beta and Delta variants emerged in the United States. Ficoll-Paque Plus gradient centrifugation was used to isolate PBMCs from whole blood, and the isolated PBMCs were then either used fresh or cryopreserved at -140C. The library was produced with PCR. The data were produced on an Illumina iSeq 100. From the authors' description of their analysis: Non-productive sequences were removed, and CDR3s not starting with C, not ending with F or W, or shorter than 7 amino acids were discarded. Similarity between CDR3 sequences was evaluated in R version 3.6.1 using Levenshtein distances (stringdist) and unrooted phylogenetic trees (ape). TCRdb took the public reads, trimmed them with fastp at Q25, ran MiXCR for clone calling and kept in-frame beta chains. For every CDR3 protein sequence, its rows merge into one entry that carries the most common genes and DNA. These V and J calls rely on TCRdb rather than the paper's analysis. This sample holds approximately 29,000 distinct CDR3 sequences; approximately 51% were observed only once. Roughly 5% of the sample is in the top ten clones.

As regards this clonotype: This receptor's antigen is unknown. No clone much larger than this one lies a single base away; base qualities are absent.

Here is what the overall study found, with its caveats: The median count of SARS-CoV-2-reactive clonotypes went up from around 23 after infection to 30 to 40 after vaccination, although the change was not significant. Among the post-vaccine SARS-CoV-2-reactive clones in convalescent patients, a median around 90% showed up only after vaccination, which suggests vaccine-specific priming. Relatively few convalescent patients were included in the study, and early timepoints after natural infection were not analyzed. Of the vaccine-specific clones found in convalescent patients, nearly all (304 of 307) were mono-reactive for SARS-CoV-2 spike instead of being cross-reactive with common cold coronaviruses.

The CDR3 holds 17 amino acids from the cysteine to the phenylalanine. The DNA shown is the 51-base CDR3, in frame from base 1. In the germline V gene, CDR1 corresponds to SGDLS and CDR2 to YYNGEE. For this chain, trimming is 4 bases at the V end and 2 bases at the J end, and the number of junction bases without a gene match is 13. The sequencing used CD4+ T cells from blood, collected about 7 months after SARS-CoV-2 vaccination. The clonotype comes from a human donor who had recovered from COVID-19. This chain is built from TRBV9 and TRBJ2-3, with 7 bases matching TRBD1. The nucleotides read TGTGCCAGCAGCCCAACGACAGGGACCTATCACACAGATACGCAGTATTTT. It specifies CASSPTTGTYHTDTQYF. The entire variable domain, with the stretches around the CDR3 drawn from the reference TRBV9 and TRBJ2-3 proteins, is DSGVTQTPKHLITATGQRVTLRCSPRSGDLSVYWYQQSLDQGLQFLIQYYNGEERAKGNILERFSAQQFPDLHSELNLSSLELGDSALYFCASSPTTGTYHTDTQYFGPGTRLTVL.